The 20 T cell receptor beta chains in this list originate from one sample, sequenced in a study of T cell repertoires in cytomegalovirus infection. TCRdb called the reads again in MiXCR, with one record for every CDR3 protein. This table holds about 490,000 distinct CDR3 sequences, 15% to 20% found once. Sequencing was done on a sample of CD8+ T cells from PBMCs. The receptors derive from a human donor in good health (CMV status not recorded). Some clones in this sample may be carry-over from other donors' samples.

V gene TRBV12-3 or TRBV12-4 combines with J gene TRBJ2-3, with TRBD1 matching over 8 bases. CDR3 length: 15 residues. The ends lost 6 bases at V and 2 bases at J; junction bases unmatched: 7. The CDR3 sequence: CASSPRTGFTDTQYF. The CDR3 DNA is TGTGCCAGCAGCCCTCGGACAGGGTTCACAGATACGCAGTATTTT.

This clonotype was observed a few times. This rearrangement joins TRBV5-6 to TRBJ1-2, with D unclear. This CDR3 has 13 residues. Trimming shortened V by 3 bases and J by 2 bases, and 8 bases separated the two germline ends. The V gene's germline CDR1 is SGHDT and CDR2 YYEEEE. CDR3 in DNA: TGTGCCAGCAGCTCCCGAGAGAACTATGGCTACACCTTC. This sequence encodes CASSSRENYGYTF.

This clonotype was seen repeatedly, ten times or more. The CDR3 loop reads CASSLSRSGSYGYTF. CDR3 sequence (DNA): TGTGCCAGCAGTTTGTCTCGCAGCGGTTCCTATGGCTACACCTTC. The V and J genes are TRBV12-3 or TRBV12-4 and TRBJ1-2; D remains unclear. The V end lost 3 bases, the J end lost 4 bases, and 15 bases lay between the germline ends. CDR3 length: 15 amino acids.

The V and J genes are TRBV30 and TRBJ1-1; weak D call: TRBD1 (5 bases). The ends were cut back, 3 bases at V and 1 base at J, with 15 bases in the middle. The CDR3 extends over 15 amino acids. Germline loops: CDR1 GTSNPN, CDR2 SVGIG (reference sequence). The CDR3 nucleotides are TGTGCCTGGAGAAGGGGTGGAGAGGAGAACACTGAAGCTTTCTTT. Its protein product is CAWRRGGEENTEAFF.

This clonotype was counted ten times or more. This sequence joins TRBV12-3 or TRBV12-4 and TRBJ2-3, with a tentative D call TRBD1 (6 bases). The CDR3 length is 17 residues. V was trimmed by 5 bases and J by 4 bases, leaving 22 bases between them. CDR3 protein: CASSGDTWGRTSDTQYF. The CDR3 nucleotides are TGTGCCAGCAGTGGGGACACCTGGGGACGGACCTCAGATACGCAGTATTTT.

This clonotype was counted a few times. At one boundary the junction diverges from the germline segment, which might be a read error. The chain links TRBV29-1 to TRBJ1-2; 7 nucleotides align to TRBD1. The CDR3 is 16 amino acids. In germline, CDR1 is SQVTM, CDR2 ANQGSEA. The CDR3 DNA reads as TGCAGCGTAGAAGACAGGGAGAGTCTAGCTAACTATGGCTACACCTTC. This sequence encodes CSVEDRESLANYGYTF.

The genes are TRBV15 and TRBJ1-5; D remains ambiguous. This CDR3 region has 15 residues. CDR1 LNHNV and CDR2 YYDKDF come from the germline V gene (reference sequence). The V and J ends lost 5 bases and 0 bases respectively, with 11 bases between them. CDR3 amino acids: CATSPGGYSNQPQHF. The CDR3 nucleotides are TGTGCCACCAGCCCCGGAGGTTATAGCAATCAGCCCCAGCATTTT.

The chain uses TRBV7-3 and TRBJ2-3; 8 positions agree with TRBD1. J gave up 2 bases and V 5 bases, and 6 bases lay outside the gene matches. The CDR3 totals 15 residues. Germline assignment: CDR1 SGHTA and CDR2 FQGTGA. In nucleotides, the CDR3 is TGTGCCAGCAGCAGAGGACAGGGCTACACAGATACGCAGTATTTT. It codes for CASSRGQGYTDTQYF.

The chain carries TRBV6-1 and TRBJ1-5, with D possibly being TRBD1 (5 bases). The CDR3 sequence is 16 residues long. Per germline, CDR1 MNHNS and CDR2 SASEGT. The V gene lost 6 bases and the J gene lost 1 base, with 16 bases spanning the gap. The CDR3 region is CASRLDTGGSNQPQHF. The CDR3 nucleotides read TGTGCCAGCAGGTTGGACACTGGAGGAAGCAATCAGCCCCAGCATTTT.

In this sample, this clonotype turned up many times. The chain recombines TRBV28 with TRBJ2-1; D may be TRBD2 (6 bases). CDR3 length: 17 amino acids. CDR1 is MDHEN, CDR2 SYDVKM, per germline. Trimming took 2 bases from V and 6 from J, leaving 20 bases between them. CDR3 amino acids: CASSLPLTLSGFNEQFF. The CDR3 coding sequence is TGTGCCAGCAGTTTACCCTTGACCCTTAGCGGTTTCAATGAGCAGTTCTTC.

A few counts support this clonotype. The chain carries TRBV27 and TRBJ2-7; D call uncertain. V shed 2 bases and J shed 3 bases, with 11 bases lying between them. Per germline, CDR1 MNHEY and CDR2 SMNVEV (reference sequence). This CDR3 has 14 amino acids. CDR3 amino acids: CASSLDNGLYEQYF. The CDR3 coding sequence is TGTGCCAGCAGTTTAGACAACGGGCTCTACGAGCAGTACTTC.

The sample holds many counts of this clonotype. The CDR3 DNA reads TGTGCCAGCAGCTATACACCACAGAGCTCTGGAAACACCATATATTTT. It translates to CASSYTPQSSGNTIYF. This sequence joins TRBV12-3 or TRBV12-4 and TRBJ1-3; D is undetermined. This CDR3 has 16 residues. Trimming left V 6 bases short and J 0 bases short, with 15 bases between.

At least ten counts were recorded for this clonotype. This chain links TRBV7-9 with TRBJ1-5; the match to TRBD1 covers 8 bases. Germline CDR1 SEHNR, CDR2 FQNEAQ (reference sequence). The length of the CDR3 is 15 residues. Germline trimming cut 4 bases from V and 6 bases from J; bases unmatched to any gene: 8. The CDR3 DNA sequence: TGTGCCAGCAGCTCCGGACAGGGCAACGGTCAGCCCCAGCATTTT. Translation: CASSSGQGNGQPQHF.

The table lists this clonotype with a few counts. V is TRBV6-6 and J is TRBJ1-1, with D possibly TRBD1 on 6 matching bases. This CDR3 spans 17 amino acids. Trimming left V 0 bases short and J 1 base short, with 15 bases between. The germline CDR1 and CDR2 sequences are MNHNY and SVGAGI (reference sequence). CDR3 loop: CASSYSSSGATNTEAFF. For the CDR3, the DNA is TGTGCCAGCAGTTACTCGTCATCGGGGGCAACGAACACTGAAGCTTTCTTT.

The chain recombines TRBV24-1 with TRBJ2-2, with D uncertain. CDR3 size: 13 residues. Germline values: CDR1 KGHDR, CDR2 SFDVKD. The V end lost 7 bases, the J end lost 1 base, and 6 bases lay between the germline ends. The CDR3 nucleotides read TGTGCCACCAGAGAAGAGAACACCGGGGAGCTGTTTTTT. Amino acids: CATREENTGELFF.

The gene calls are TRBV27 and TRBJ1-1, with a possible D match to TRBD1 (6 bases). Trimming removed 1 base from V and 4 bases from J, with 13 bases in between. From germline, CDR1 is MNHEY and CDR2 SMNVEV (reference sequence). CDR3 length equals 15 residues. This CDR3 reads CASSLWGGDTTEAFF. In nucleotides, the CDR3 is TGTGCCAGCAGTTTATGGGGGGGGGACACCACTGAAGCTTTCTTT.

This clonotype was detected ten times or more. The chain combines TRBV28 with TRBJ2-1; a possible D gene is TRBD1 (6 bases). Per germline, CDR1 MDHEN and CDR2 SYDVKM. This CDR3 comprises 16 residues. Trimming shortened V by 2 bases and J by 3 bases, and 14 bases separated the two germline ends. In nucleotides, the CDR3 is TGTGCCAGCAGTTTAGAGGGACACTGGATCTACAATGAGCAGTTCTTC. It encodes CASSLEGHWIYNEQFF.

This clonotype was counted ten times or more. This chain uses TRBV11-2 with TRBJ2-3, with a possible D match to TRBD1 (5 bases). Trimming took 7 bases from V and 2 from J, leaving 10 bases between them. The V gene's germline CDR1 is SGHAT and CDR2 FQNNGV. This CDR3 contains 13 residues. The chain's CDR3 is CASTDSLTDTQYF. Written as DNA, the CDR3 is TGTGCCAGCACAGACAGTCTCACAGATACGCAGTATTTT.

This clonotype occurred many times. CDR3 coding DNA: TGTGCCAGCAGCGAATTAAAAACGGAGCAGTTCTTC. Protein product: CASSELKTEQFF. The chain recombines TRBV7-8 with TRBJ2-1; D not certain. CDR3 length: 12 residues. Trimming took off 5 bases at V and 10 bases at J, with 12 bases between the two ends. Germline loops: CDR1 SGHVS, CDR2 FQNEAQ.

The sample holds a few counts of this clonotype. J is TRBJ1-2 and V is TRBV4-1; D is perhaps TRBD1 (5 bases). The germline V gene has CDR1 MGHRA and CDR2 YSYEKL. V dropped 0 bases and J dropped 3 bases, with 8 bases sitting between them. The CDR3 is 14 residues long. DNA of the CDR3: TGCGCCAGCAGCCAAGAGAGGGGCGACTATGGCTACACCTTC. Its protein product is CASSQERGDYGYTF.